Listed here are 16 T cell receptor beta chains from one sample, sequenced in a study of T cell changes during pregnancy in multiple sclerosis. Generated by immunoSEQ multiplex PCR, the TCRdb table keeps only in-frame clones and is missing some. The sample shows around 24,000 clones, about nine tenths of them seen only once. Source: CD8+ T cells from peripheral blood mononuclear cells, taken in the first trimester of pregnancy. The receptors come from a female donor in good health, enrolled as a control in a pregnancy study.

The V gene is TRBV6-6, the J gene TRBJ2-2, with D possibly TRBD1 on 6 matching bases. The V gene lost 6 bases and the J gene lost 5 bases, with 13 bases spanning the gap. CDR1 and CDR2 (germline): MNHNY, SVGAGI (reference sequence). This CDR3 spans 14 amino acids. The DNA for the CDR3 is TGTGCCAGCAGGACACCAGGGGAAACCGGGGAGCTGTTTTTT. It translates to CASRTPGETGELFF.

This CDR3 is CASSLSAENEQFF. DNA of the CDR3: TGTGCCAGCAGTTTATCAGCTGAGAATGAGCAGTTCTTC. The chain employs TRBV27 and TRBJ2-1; D not resolved. The CDR3 covers 13 residues. Germline V lookup: CDR1 MNHEY, CDR2 SMNVEV (reference sequence). Trimming cost V 0 bases and J 7 bases, with 7 bases left between them.

CDR3 coding DNA: TGTGCCAGCAGCCCCTGGAGTGCGATTGAGCAGTTCTTC. Its protein product is CASSPWSAIEQFF. The chain uses TRBV5-4 and TRBJ2-1, with D unresolved. CDR3 length: 13 residues. V was clipped by 4 bases and J by 9 bases, with 14 bases between them. CDR1 and CDR2 (germline): SGHNT, YYREEE (reference sequence).

The genes are TRBV27 and TRBJ2-1; tentatively, D is TRBD1 (6 bases). The germline V gene has CDR1 MNHEY and CDR2 SMNVEV (reference sequence). Trimming removed 6 bases from V and 7 bases from J, with 10 bases in between. CDR3 length: 12 amino acids. DNA for the CDR3: TGTGCCAGCAGCCTCAGGGGAAATGAGCAGTTCTTC. Translation gives CASSLRGNEQFF.

The V and J genes are TRBV9 and TRBJ2-1, with D possibly TRBD2 on 5 matching bases. V shed 3 bases and J shed 4 bases, with 14 bases lying between them. Germline CDR1 reads SGDLS; CDR2 reads YYNGEE. The CDR3 spans 15 residues. The CDR3 loop is CASSAMDFPYNEQFF. The CDR3 nucleotides are TGTGCCAGCAGCGCCATGGACTTCCCATACAATGAGCAGTTCTTC.

The rearrangement links TRBV27 to TRBJ2-1; 11 bases fit TRBD2. The CDR3 loop spans 15 amino acids. The ends lost 5 bases at V and 6 bases at J; junction bases unmatched: 6. The V gene's germline CDR1 is MNHEY and CDR2 SMNVEV (reference sequence). Here the CDR3 reads CASSVAGGPFNEQFF. In DNA, the CDR3 is TGTGCCAGCAGTGTAGCGGGGGGGCCGTTCAATGAGCAGTTCTTC.

The genes are TRBV9 and TRBJ1-5, with 10 bases that match TRBD1. V lost 3 bases to trimming and J lost 4 bases; unmatched junction nucleotides: 1. The CDR3 consists of 14 residues. Germline V gene sequence: CDR1 SGDLS, CDR2 YYNGEE. The CDR3 loop reads CASSGGQGNQPQHF. CDR3 bases: TGTGCCAGCAGCGGGGGACAGGGGAATCAGCCCCAGCATTTT. Drawing the rest from reference TRBV9 and TRBJ1-5, the complete variable domain is DSGVTQTPKHLITATGQRVTLRCSPRSGDLSVYWYQQSLDQGLQFLIQYYNGEERAKGNILERFSAQQFPDLHSELNLSSLELGDSALYFCASSGGQGNQPQHFGDGTRLSIL.

The rearrangement links TRBV4-1 to TRBJ1-1, with 8 nucleotides matching TRBD1. Germline loops: CDR1 MGHRA, CDR2 YSYEKL. This CDR3 spans 14 amino acids. V was clipped by 4 bases and J by 4 bases; unmatched bases: 5. The CDR3 reads CASSRPDRGTEAFF. In nucleotides, the CDR3 is TGCGCCAGCAGCCGTCCCGACAGGGGCACTGAAGCTTTCTTT.

The chain combines TRBV14 with TRBJ2-3; D perhaps matches TRBD2 (6 bases). Trimming removed 4 bases from V and 6 bases from J, with 20 bases in between. CDR1 is SGHDN and CDR2 is FVKESK in the germline V gene. The CDR3 runs to 16 residues. Here the CDR3 reads CASSLGWDLGADTQYF. Here the CDR3 DNA reads TGTGCCAGCAGCCTTGGCTGGGACTTAGGCGCGGATACGCAGTATTTT.

The chain has TRBV7-8 and TRBJ1-4, with 9 bases identical to TRBD1. Germline V gene sequence: CDR1 SGHVS, CDR2 FQNEAQ. V trimming: 2 bases; J trimming: 3 bases; junction bases outside the gene matches: 13. This CDR3 is 19 amino acids long. CDR3 sequence reads: CASSLTRDRAPGANEKLFF. CDR3 in DNA: TGTGCCAGCAGCTTAACTCGGGACAGGGCCCCAGGGGCTAATGAAAAACTGTTTTTT.

V gene TRBV7-8 combines with J gene TRBJ1-1, with D perhaps matching TRBD1 (6 bases). Trimming removed 3 bases at V and 0 bases at J, with 8 bases between. This CDR3 region has 14 residues. Looked up from germline, CDR1 is SGHVS and CDR2 is FQNEAQ. CDR3 in amino acids: CASSFGQLNTEAFF. CDR3 DNA sequence: TGTGCCAGCAGCTTCGGACAGTTGAACACTGAAGCTTTCTTT. Supplemented by reference TRBV7-8 and TRBJ1-1, the full variable domain reads GAGVSQSPRYKVAKRGQDVALRCDPISGHVSLFWYQQALGQGPEFLTYFQNEAQLDKSGLPSDRFFAERPEGSVSTLKIQRTQQEDSAVYLCASSFGQLNTEAFFGQGTRLTVV.

V and J are TRBV5-6 and TRBJ1-1; D gene unclear. V lost 0 bases, J lost 2 bases, and 11 bases lay in between. Germline V CDR1 and CDR2: SGHDT, YYEEEE. There are 15 residues in the CDR3. CDR3 nucleotide sequence: TGTGCCAGCAGCTTGGGGTCAGGCCTTAACACTGAAGCTTTCTTT. This sequence encodes CASSLGSGLNTEAFF.

This chain uses TRBV9 with TRBJ2-1; perhaps TRBD1 as D (5 bases). V lost 10 bases and J 9 bases, leaving 23 bases between the germline ends. CDR1 is SGDLS, CDR2 YYNGEE, per germline. The CDR3 extends over 14 amino acids. CDR3 bases: TGTGCCTCCCAGGGTTACCACCTTGGCGGTGAGCAGTTCTTC. Translation gives CASQGYHLGGEQFF.

This chain uses TRBV4-1 with TRBJ2-5; possibly TRBD2 for D (5 bases). This CDR3 contains 15 residues. Germline V gene data show CDR1 as MGHRA and CDR2 as YSYEKL. Trimming took 2 bases from V and 5 from J, leaving 15 bases between them. CDR3 nucleotide sequence: TGCGCCAGCAGCCAATCAACCGGAGGTCTGGAGACCCAGTACTTC. Translation: CASSQSTGGLETQYF.

The chain is built from TRBV15 and TRBJ2-6, with D maybe TRBD2 (6 bases). V dropped 0 bases and J dropped 0 bases, with 12 bases sitting between them. This CDR3 spans 18 amino acids. Germline CDR1 and CDR2: LNHNV and YYDKDF (reference sequence). The CDR3 is CATSRDRGRLSGANVLTF. CDR3 DNA: TGTGCCACCAGCAGAGATCGGGGGAGACTCTCTGGGGCCAACGTCCTGACTTTC.

The rearrangement uses TRBV19 and TRBJ2-2, with 10 bases identical to TRBD2. CDR1 is LNHDA, CDR2 SQIVND, per germline (reference sequence). The CDR3 totals 16 residues. The J segment lost 6 bases and the V segment lost 3 bases, leaving 7 bases of the junction unmatched. DNA for the CDR3: TGTGCCAGTAGTATCGGGACTAGCGATGTTGCCGGGGAGCTGTTTTTT. As protein: CASSIGTSDVAGELFF. The full variable domain, rest sourced from reference TRBV19 and TRBJ2-2, is DGGITQSPKYLFRKEGQNVTLSCEQNLNHDAMYWYRQDPGQGLRLIYYSQIVNDFQKGDIAEGYSVSREKKESFPLTVTSAQKNPTAFYLCASSIGTSDVAGELFFGEGSRLTVL.